These 30 T cell receptor beta chains were all obtained from the same sample, sequenced in a study of long-term antiretroviral therapy in people with HIV. The authors ran the immunoSEQ assay, v3.0, at survey level. Data came from immunoSEQ multiplex PCR; TCRdb stores just in-frame clones and leaves some out. Among roughly 21,000 clones, roughly 80% were seen once, and the ten largest hold approximately 5%. This material consisted of unsorted PBMCs, taken 0.2 years after starting antiretroviral therapy. The source of these receptors is a woman in her thirties with HIV.

This chain connects TRBV30 to TRBJ1-1, with D possibly TRBD1 on 5 matching bases. Germline assignment: CDR1 GTSNPN and CDR2 SVGIG (reference sequence). The CDR3 covers 13 residues. With 0 bases removed from V and 4 bases from J, the gap between germline ends came to 9 bases. The CDR3 loop reads CAWSVAGGTEAFF. CDR3 coding DNA: TGTGCCTGGAGTGTAGCCGGGGGCACTGAAGCTTTCTTT.

The genes are TRBV5-1 and TRBJ2-5, with a possible D match to TRBD2 (6 bases). The CDR3 runs to 14 residues. The germline CDR1 and CDR2 sequences are SGHRS and YFSETQ. Between the trimmed V and J ends, which lost 1 base and 4 bases, there was a span of 11 bases. CDR3 protein: CASSLNQGGETQYF. The CDR3 DNA is TGCGCCAGCAGCTTGAATCAGGGAGGAGAGACCCAGTACTTC.

V is TRBV29-1 and J is TRBJ1-1; the match to TRBD1 covers 8 bases. The CDR3 is made up of 12 amino acids. The germline V gene has CDR1 SQVTM and CDR2 ANQGSEA. V lost 7 bases, J lost 5 bases, and 6 bases stayed unmatched. Here the CDR3 reads CSGLQGGTEAFF. In DNA form, the CDR3 reads TGCAGCGGTTTACAGGGGGGGACTGAAGCTTTCTTT.

This clone was detected only once. V and J are TRBV19 and TRBJ1-1, with D maybe TRBD1 (6 bases). V lost 4 bases, J lost 0 bases, and 9 bases lay in between. CDR3 size: 14 residues. Germline CDR1 reads LNHDA; CDR2 reads SQIVND (reference sequence). CDR3 sequence reads: CASSTGQMNTEAFF. The DNA for the CDR3 is TGTGCCAGTAGTACAGGACAGATGAACACTGAAGCTTTCTTT.

This chain uses TRBV11-2 with TRBJ1-1; D is uncertain. Germline lookup yields CDR1 SGHAT and CDR2 FQNNGV. The V end lost 0 bases, the J end lost 5 bases, and 7 bases lay between the germline ends. The CDR3 contains 13 residues. The CDR3 loop is CASSLERGTEAFF. Here the CDR3 DNA reads TGTGCCAGCAGCTTAGAACGTGGGACTGAAGCTTTCTTT.

V is TRBV14 and J is TRBJ2-1; D may be TRBD2 (6 bases). V lost 3 bases and J 0 bases, leaving 15 bases between the germline ends. The CDR3 consists of 17 residues. Germline V CDR1 and CDR2: SGHDN, FVKESK. The CDR3 sequence: CASSHQLGRSSYNEQFF. The CDR3, as DNA: TGTGCCAGCAGCCACCAACTCGGGAGAAGCTCCTACAATGAGCAGTTCTTC.

The chain couples TRBV2 to TRBJ2-5, with D perhaps matching TRBD2 (5 bases). There are 15 residues in the CDR3. V gave up 2 bases and J gave up 1 base, with 11 bases separating them. Germline CDR1 and CDR2: SNHLY and FYNNEI. The CDR3 nucleotides read TGTGCCAGCAGTGAATTCCCAAGCGGCCAAGAGACCCAGTACTTC. This sequence encodes CASSEFPSGQETQYF.

This sequence joins TRBV6-6 and TRBJ2-1; possibly TRBD2 for D (6 bases). This CDR3 comprises 15 residues. With 7 bases removed from V and 6 bases from J, the gap between germline ends came to 19 bases. The V gene's germline CDR1 is MNHNY and CDR2 SVGAGI (reference sequence). The CDR3 is CASTTGGFYSNEQFF. The CDR3 nucleotides read TGTGCCAGCACCACAGGAGGGTTCTACTCCAATGAGCAGTTCTTC.

Of note for this clone: Other DNA sequences in the sample encode the same CDR3. The J gene is TRBJ1-3, the V gene TRBV15; the D is unclear. Germline assignment: CDR1 LNHNV and CDR2 YYDKDF (reference sequence). The V end was cut by 0 bases, the J end by 4 bases, with 10 bases between. The CDR3 sequence is 15 residues long. DNA for the CDR3: TGTGCCACCAGCAGAGATTCTGTCCCCGGAAACACCATATATTTT. This translates into CATSRDSVPGNTIYF.

This sequence joins TRBV28 and TRBJ1-2; D possibly corresponds to TRBD1 (6 bases). This CDR3 has 16 residues. CDR1 MDHEN and CDR2 SYDVKM come from the germline V gene. Trimming took 4 bases from V and 3 from J, leaving 18 bases between them. In DNA form, the CDR3 reads TGTGCCAGCAGTTCGCACCGGGACATACGGGACTATGGCTACACCTTC. It is translated as CASSSHRDIRDYGYTF.

The chain combines TRBV7-3 with TRBJ2-3; 10 nucleotides agree with TRBD1. The CDR3 covers 14 residues. From germline, CDR1 is SGHTA and CDR2 FQGTGA. V trimming: 3 bases; J trimming: 4 bases; junction bases outside the gene matches: 1. CDR3 sequence: CASSFGTGADTQYF. The CDR3 DNA reads as TGTGCCAGCAGCTTCGGGACAGGGGCAGATACGCAGTATTTT.

This chain uses TRBV5-1 with TRBJ1-1; 11 bases map to TRBD1. The germline CDR1 and CDR2 sequences are SGHRS and YFSETQ. V dropped 3 bases and J dropped 3; count of bases not matched to a gene: 4. The CDR3 runs to 15 residues. CDR3 bases: TGCGCCAGCAGCTCGGGACAGGGGGGTTACACTGAAGCTTTCTTT. It encodes CASSSGQGGYTEAFF.

The rearrangement joins TRBV9 to TRBJ1-2; 7 bases align to TRBD1. Losses at the gene ends were 4 bases for V and 4 bases for J; bases not matched to a gene: 13. This CDR3 region has 16 residues. Germline lookup yields CDR1 SGDLS and CDR2 YYNGEE. The CDR3 region has the DNA TGTGCCAGCAGCCCTGTCCTGATCAGGGGGTTCTATGGCTACACCTTC. This codes for CASSPVLIRGFYGYTF.

The chain carries TRBV21-1 and TRBJ1-2. TRBV21-1 is marked as a pseudogene. The length of the CDR3 is 14 residues. For the CDR3, the DNA is TGTGCCAGCAGCAAAGGACGGACTAACTATGGCTACACCTTC. Its translation: CASSKGRTNYGYTF.

CDR3 in amino acids: CASSFPLPQTEAFF. The CDR3 coding sequence is TGTGCCAGCAGCTTTCCCCTCCCGCAAACTGAAGCTTTCTTT. This chain links TRBV11-2 with TRBJ1-1; D is uncertain. Germline loops: CDR1 SGHAT, CDR2 FQNNGV. Trimming removed 3 bases from V and 5 bases from J, with 13 bases in between. The CDR3 has 14 amino acids. The whole variable domain, filled in from reference TRBV11-2 and TRBJ1-1, reads EAGVAQSPRYKIIEKRQSVAFWCNPISGHATLYWYQQILGQGPKLLIQFQNNGVVDDSQLPKDRFSAERLKGVDSTLKIQPAKLEDSAVYLCASSFPLPQTEAFFGQGTRLTVV.

J is TRBJ2-2 and V is TRBV11-2, with D perhaps matching TRBD2 (6 bases). V was pared by 5 bases and J by 3 bases, with 13 bases between. Germline lookup yields CDR1 SGHAT and CDR2 FQNNGV. The CDR3 has 15 amino acids. Here the CDR3 DNA reads TGTGCCAGCAGCCTCCATGGAGGGGACACCGGGGAGCTGTTTTTT. Protein: CASSLHGGDTGELFF.

The V call is TRBV27, the J call TRBJ2-1; 9 bases are a match to TRBD2. The CDR3 consists of 15 residues. V was pared by 2 bases and J by 2 bases, with 1 base of the junction left unmatched. Germline assignment: CDR1 MNHEY and CDR2 SMNVEV (reference sequence). Written as DNA, the CDR3 is TGTGCCAGCAGTTTAGAGCGGGGGGCCTACAATGAGCAGTTCTTC. Its translation is CASSLERGAYNEQFF.

The chain is built from TRBV7-2 and TRBJ1-2; D perhaps matches TRBD1 (5 bases). Trimming removed 6 bases from V and 8 bases from J, with 13 bases in between. The V gene's germline CDR1 is SGHTA and CDR2 FQGNSA. The CDR3 contains 12 residues. The CDR3 is CASSYGDGGYTF. The CDR3 DNA sequence: TGTGCCAGCAGTTACGGGGACGGCGGCTACACCTTC.

The gene calls are TRBV6-5 and TRBJ2-7; no definite D call. Per germline, CDR1 MNHEY and CDR2 SVGAGI. The V end lost 0 bases, the J end lost 7 bases, and 10 bases lay between the germline ends. This CDR3 spans 13 amino acids. Here the CDR3 DNA reads TGTGCCAGCAGTTACTCGAGTCTATCTGAGCAGTACGTC. Translation: CASSYSSLSEQYV.

This chain joins TRBV5-1 and TRBJ2-5, with D possibly being TRBD2 (5 bases). V was pared by 7 bases and J by 9 bases, with 16 bases between. The germline V gene has CDR1 SGHRS and CDR2 YFSETQ. There are 12 residues in the CDR3. The CDR3, as DNA: TGCGCCAGCCAGGAGGCCCCATCGCCCCAGTACTTC. Its protein product is CASQEAPSPQYF.

The chain links TRBV2 to TRBJ1-1, with D uncertain. V lost 7 bases and J lost 10, with 10 bases in between. This CDR3 contains 10 residues. Germline assignment: CDR1 SNHLY and CDR2 FYNNEI. CDR3 nucleotide sequence: TGTGCCAGCATTTCCATTGGAGCTTTCTTT. It yields the protein CASISIGAFF.

J is TRBJ1-1 and V is TRBV6-1; 9 bases line up with TRBD1. Germline trimming cut 8 bases from V and 4 bases from J; bases unmatched to any gene: 11. CDR3 size: 15 residues. Per the germline V gene, CDR1 is MNHNS and CDR2 is SASEGT. The CDR3 bases are TGTGCCAGCGGACAGGGGATCCTTGGGGGCACTGAAGCTTTCTTT. Encoded protein: CASGQGILGGTEAFF.

In this sample, this clone turned up a few times. The CDR3 loop reads CASSQRQGANGYTF. CDR3 DNA: TGCGCCAGCAGCCAAAGGCAGGGGGCTAATGGCTACACCTTC. This chain links TRBV4-1 with TRBJ1-2; 8 positions agree with TRBD1. The CDR3 length is 14 residues. From germline, CDR1 is MGHRA and CDR2 YSYEKL. V trimming: 2 bases; J trimming: 6 bases; junction bases outside the gene matches: 5.

The gene calls are TRBV2 and TRBJ1-2; 8 positions agree with TRBD1. J lost 7 bases, V lost 2 bases, and 9 bases had no gene match. The germline V gene encodes CDR1 SNHLY and CDR2 FYNNEI. CDR3 length equals 15 residues. CDR3 loop: CASSETGQGYGGYTF. The CDR3 nucleotides read TGTGCCAGCAGTGAAACTGGACAGGGTTATGGTGGCTACACCTTC.

V is TRBV5-6 and J is TRBJ2-3; a possible D gene is TRBD1 (5 bases). V shed 0 bases and J shed 6 bases, with 5 bases lying between them. From germline, CDR1 is SGHDT and CDR2 YYEEEE. This CDR3 has 12 amino acids. CDR3 in amino acids: CASSLEGDTQYF. The CDR3 DNA reads as TGTGCCAGCAGCTTGGAGGGGGATACGCAGTATTTT. Full variable domain (outside the CDR3, taken from reference TRBV5-6 and TRBJ2-3): DAGVTQSPTHLIKTRGQQVTLRCSPKSGHDTVSWYQQALGQGPQFIFQYYEEEERQRGNFPDRFSGHQFPNYSSELNVNALLLGDSALYLCASSLEGDTQYFGPGTRLTVL.

The V gene is TRBV19, the J gene TRBJ2-4; weak D call: TRBD1 (5 bases). The CDR3 length is 16 residues. The V gene's germline CDR1 is LNHDA and CDR2 SQIVND (reference sequence). Trimming removed 9 bases from V and 3 bases from J, with 21 bases in between. The CDR3 coding sequence is TGTGCCAGCAATGAAGGGGCAGGCTTAGGCAAAAACATTCAGTACTTC. It encodes CASNEGAGLGKNIQYF.

The gene calls are TRBV2 and TRBJ2-1, with 9 nucleotides matching TRBD2. V trimming: 5 bases; J trimming: 10 bases; junction bases outside the gene matches: 15. The CDR3 sequence is 16 residues long. CDR1 is SNHLY, CDR2 FYNNEI, per germline. The CDR3 DNA sequence: TGTGCCAGCAGTCTTGGTTCGCGGGGTCTAGCGGGGGAGCAGTTCTTC. This codes for CASSLGSRGLAGEQFF.

The chain combines TRBV18 with TRBJ1-4; no clear D gene. CDR1 and CDR2 (germline): KGHSH, LQKENI. This CDR3 contains 12 residues. Trimming cost V 4 bases and J 5 bases, with 5 bases left between them. CDR3 nucleotides: TGTGCCAGCTCACTACTAAATGAAAAACTGTTTTTT. Its protein product is CASSLLNEKLFF.

This chain uses TRBV9 with TRBJ1-3; 9 positions match TRBD1. CDR1 SGDLS and CDR2 YYNGEE come from the germline V gene. The V and J ends lost 2 bases and 6 bases, in that order; junction bases with no gene match: 3. The CDR3 is 14 amino acids. For the CDR3, the DNA is TGTGCCAGCAGCGTTGGGACAGGGATAAACACCATATATTTT. It codes for CASSVGTGINTIYF.

This chain uses TRBV5-1 with TRBJ2-1; TRBD1 aligns across 8 bases. After removal of 4 bases from V and 3 bases from J, the junction contained 9 bases not matched to a gene. The germline V gene has CDR1 SGHRS and CDR2 YFSETQ. This CDR3 spans 16 amino acids. The CDR3 DNA reads as TGCGCCAGCAGCCCTGGGACAGGTAGAGGCTACAATGAGCAGTTCTTC. Its protein is CASSPGTGRGYNEQFF. The full variable domain, in which reference TRBV5-1 and TRBJ2-1 provide the parts outside the CDR3, is KAGVTQTPRYLIKTRGQQVTLSCSPISGHRSVSWYQQTPGQGLQFLFEYFSETQRNKGNFPGRFSGRQFSNSRSEMNVSTLELGDSALYLCASSPGTGRGYNEQFFGPGTRLTVL.